One and the same sample provided the 5 T cell receptor beta chains below, sequenced in a study of PD-1 blockade in classical Hodgkin lymphoma (dated by TCRdb to the early 2020s). To prepare the library, the immunoSEQ multiplex PCR assay was applied. Here the immuneACCESS table is served through TCRdb, limited to in-frame sequences with V and J called. Missing clones are a known gap in these copies; in checked studies unresolved V genes cover under half, and the rest lacks a known reason. This sample holds approximately 90,000 clones; around 90% were observed only once. The ten largest clones add up to about 2.6% of the sample. The meaning of the sample's time point label: cycle 2 day 1 (C2D1) of nivolumab. All trial patients had relapsed after autologous stem cell transplantation, with cohorts A, B and C differing in prior brentuximab vedotin exposure. The specimen comprised peripheral blood mononuclear cells (PBMCs), sampled before the second cycle of nivolumab. Source of these receptors: a human donor with classical Hodgkin lymphoma.

The genes are TRBV6-1 and TRBJ2-5, with 11 bases identical to TRBD1. The V gene end was trimmed by 4 bases and the J gene end by 2 bases; junction bases not matched to a gene: 12. The CDR3 has 18 amino acids. Germline CDR1 is MNHNS and CDR2 is SASEGT. CDR3 coding DNA: TGTGCCAGCAGTGCGATGGACAGGGGGCGGAGTGGTCAAGAGACCCAGTACTTC. As protein: CASSAMDRGRSGQETQYF.

The J gene is TRBJ2-7, the V gene TRBV28; 11 bases match TRBD2. Germline CDR1 and CDR2: MDHEN and SYDVKM. The CDR3 length is 15 residues. The V and J ends lost 5 bases and 5 bases, in that order; junction bases with no gene match: 8. The CDR3 bases are TGTGCCAGCAGTCCCCTCGGGACTAGCGGAAACGAGCAGTACTTC. This gives the protein CASSPLGTSGNEQYF. Full variable domain (outside the CDR3, taken from reference TRBV28 and TRBJ2-7): DVKVTQSSRYLVKRTGEKVFLECVQDMDHENMFWYRQDPGLGLRLIYFSYDVKMKEKGDIPEGYSVSREKKERFSLILESASTNQTSMYLCASSPLGTSGNEQYFGPGTRLTVT.

J is TRBJ1-5 and V is TRBV10-3; D unresolved. Trimming pared 3 bases from V and 7 bases from J, leaving 13 bases between. This CDR3 comprises 14 residues. Germline CDR1 is ENHRY and CDR2 is SYGVKD. CDR3 region: CAISDRAGDQPQHF. The CDR3 DNA is TGTGCCATCAGTGATAGGGCAGGCGACCAGCCCCAGCATTTT.

This clone occurred a few times. The rearrangement links TRBV27 to TRBJ2-2; D may match TRBD1 or TRBD2 (5 bases each). Germline CDR1 and CDR2: MNHEY and SMNVEV (reference sequence). The V gene lost 3 bases and the J gene lost 8 bases, with 7 bases spanning the gap. This CDR3 contains 12 residues. The CDR3 nucleotides read TGTGCCAGCAGTTTGTGGGGGGGGGAGCTGTTTTTT. It specifies CASSLWGGELFF.

CDR3 amino acids: CASSQIGIRADTQYF. The CDR3 coding sequence is TGCGCCAGCAGCCAAATAGGAATCCGGGCAGATACGCAGTATTTT. The chain is built from TRBV5-1 and TRBJ2-3; no firm D call. Germline V lookup: CDR1 SGHRS, CDR2 YFSETQ. The V and J ends lost 4 bases and 4 bases respectively, with 16 bases between them. The CDR3 spans 15 residues. The variable domain in full, with the rest retrieved from reference TRBV5-1 and TRBJ2-3, is KAGVTQTPRYLIKTRGQQVTLSCSPISGHRSVSWYQQTPGQGLQFLFEYFSETQRNKGNFPGRFSGRQFSNSRSEMNVSTLELGDSALYLCASSQIGIRADTQYFGPGTRLTVL.